The 13 T cell receptor beta chains listed next were all sequenced from one sample in a study of cytomegalovirus exposure and HLA in healthy donors. TCRdb keeps only in-frame clones here, not all; method: immunoSEQ multiplex PCR. Found here are 160,000 or so clones, almost 85% of them singletons; the top ten hold 10% to 13%. The sample consisted of PBMCs. The receptor source for this set is a man aged 25-45 years in good health and CMV-seropositive.

The V gene is TRBV27, the J gene TRBJ1-2; TRBD1 matches at 12 bases. This CDR3 is 15 amino acids long. CDR1 is MNHEY, CDR2 SMNVEV, per germline (reference sequence). Unmatched junction bases numbered 10, after V lost 6 bases and J lost 8 bases. The CDR3 coding sequence is TGTGCCAGCAGCCCCAGGGGACAGGGGGCCTTGGGCTACACCTTC. As protein: CASSPRGQGALGYTF.

The rearrangement joins TRBV28 to TRBJ1-1; 7 nucleotides line up with TRBD1. The CDR3 has 14 amino acids. Unmatched junction bases numbered 8, after V lost 5 bases and J lost 5 bases. From germline, CDR1 is MDHEN and CDR2 SYDVKM. The CDR3 is CASSLRQGRTEAFF. The CDR3 DNA reads TGTGCCAGCAGTCTCAGACAGGGCAGGACTGAAGCTTTCTTT.

The gene calls are TRBV30 and TRBJ2-7, with 7 positions matching TRBD1. The ends lost 5 bases at V and 9 bases at J; junction bases unmatched: 10. The CDR3 loop spans 12 amino acids. CDR1 and CDR2 from the germline V gene are GTSNPN and SVGIG (reference sequence). In DNA form, the CDR3 reads TGTGCCTGGGCCATAGGGGGCATGGTGCAGTACTTC. Protein sequence: CAWAIGGMVQYF.

This chain connects TRBV28 to TRBJ1-1; tentative D call: TRBD1 (6 bases). Between the trimmed V and J ends, which lost 3 bases and 4 bases, there was a span of 18 bases. CDR3 length: 16 residues. Germline V gives CDR1 MDHEN, CDR2 SYDVKM. For the CDR3, the DNA is TGTGCCAGCAGTTTGTGGGACCCAGGGGTGGGCACTGAAGCTTTCTTT. This codes for CASSLWDPGVGTEAFF.

J is TRBJ2-3 and V is TRBV1; TRBD2, as called in the table, went unchecked against the DNA. TRBV1 is a pseudogene. This CDR3 has 16 amino acids. This chain's CDR3 is CTSSQERPSPTDTQYF. CDR3 nucleotide sequence: TGCACCAGCAGCCAAGAGCGGCCGTCGCCAACAGATACGCAGTATTTT.

The chain uses TRBV7-2 and TRBJ1-2; weak D call: TRBD1 (5 bases). This CDR3 is built from 15 residues. The V and J ends lost 5 bases and 4 bases respectively, with 17 bases between them. Germline CDR1 reads SGHTA; CDR2 reads FQGNSA. Here the CDR3 reads CASSPRTGVGYGYTF. For the CDR3, the DNA is TGTGCCAGCAGCCCAAGAACGGGGGTAGGCTATGGCTACACCTTC.

This chain joins TRBV2 and TRBJ1-1; possible D gene TRBD1, 6 bases. V was shortened by 2 bases and J by 2 bases, with 9 bases between the two germline ends. CDR3 length equals 14 residues. The V gene's germline CDR1 is SNHLY and CDR2 FYNNEI. CDR3 amino acids: CASSERQVNTEAFF. As DNA, the CDR3 is TGTGCCAGCAGTGAAAGACAGGTAAACACTGAAGCTTTCTTT.

The V call is TRBV7-2, the J call TRBJ2-5; D unresolved. Germline values: CDR1 SGHTA, CDR2 FQGNSA. The V and J ends lost 3 bases and 4 bases respectively, with 15 bases between them. The CDR3 loop spans 15 amino acids. Here the CDR3 DNA reads TGTGCCAGCAGCTTTCCACCTCAGGCCCGAGAGACCCAGTACTTC. Translating it yields CASSFPPQARETQYF.

The rearrangement links TRBV6-5 to TRBJ2-1; tentatively, D is TRBD1 (5 bases). CDR3 length equals 15 residues. CDR1 and CDR2 from the germline V gene are MNHEY and SVGAGI. Trimming took off 2 bases at V and 3 bases at J, with 11 bases between the two ends. CDR3 DNA: TGTGCCAGCAGTTACGCTTGGACACGCTACAATGAGCAGTTCTTC. Protein product: CASSYAWTRYNEQFF.

This chain links TRBV4-1 with TRBJ1-5; TRBD1 agrees at 7 bases. In germline, CDR1 is MGHRA, CDR2 YSYEKL. This CDR3 is built from 16 residues. V lost 0 bases, J lost 3 bases, and 5 bases stayed unmatched. The CDR3 DNA follows: TGCGCCAGCAGCCAAGACGACAGGGCTATCAATCAGCCCCAGCATTTT. This encodes CASSQDDRAINQPQHF.

Here the CDR3 reads CASSRDRPGAEAFF. The CDR3 nucleotides read TGCGCCAGCAGCAGGGACAGGCCGGGTGCTGAAGCTTTCTTT. This chain connects TRBV5-1 to TRBJ1-1; 8 bases are a match to TRBD1. CDR3 length: 14 amino acids. Germline loops: CDR1 SGHRS, CDR2 YFSETQ. J lost 6 bases, V lost 4 bases, and 8 bases had no gene match.

The CDR3 DNA reads TGTGCCAGCAGTTTAGGGACAGGGAAAGCCCAGTACTTC. This gives the protein CASSLGTGKAQYF. The chain joins TRBV27 to TRBJ2-5; 9 bases map to TRBD1. CDR3 length equals 13 residues. Germline assignment: CDR1 MNHEY and CDR2 SMNVEV (reference sequence). V lost 2 bases to trimming and J lost 9 bases; unmatched junction nucleotides: 4.

The sample holds one count of this clone. V is TRBV5-6 and J is TRBJ2-7, with TRBD1 matching 10 bases. The V and J ends lost 4 bases and 4 bases, in that order; junction bases with no gene match: 11. Germline assignment: CDR1 SGHDT and CDR2 YYEEEE. The CDR3 is 16 residues long. The CDR3 here is CASSVATGGSMYEQYF. CDR3 in DNA: TGTGCCAGCAGCGTGGCGACAGGGGGCAGTATGTACGAGCAGTACTTC.